This T cell receptor beta chain was captured by sequencing in a study of blood T cell repertoires in COVID-19. Background on the study: Samples representing acute and convalescent COVID-19 were sourced from the United States, Italy and Spain. T cells, B-cell-depleted T cells, or PBMCs provided the cDNA or gDNA that served as material.

Original processing notes: Reference gene primers were amplified, and this amplification served to estimate nucleated cell counts. Measured with immunoSEQ multiplex PCR; TCRdb has only the in-frame clones, and not every one. For V, J and clone size, that table is used; D and trimming come from the DNA. The sample has about 160,000 clones, around four fifths seen once. The CDR3 totals 16 residues. Germline V gene data show CDR1 as MDHEN and CDR2 as SYDVKM. V lost 4 bases and J lost 2, with 18 bases in between. Sequenced: peripheral blood. The receptor's source is a man in his 70s with acute or convalescent COVID-19. The V gene is TRBV28, the J gene TRBJ2-7; tentatively, D is TRBD1 (6 bases). This CDR3 is CASSSSGRGTAYEQYF. The CDR3 DNA reads TGTGCCAGCAGTTCCTCAGGCAGGGGCACGGCCTACGAGCAGTACTTC.